This is a list of T cell receptor beta chains from one sample in a study of blood T cells in healthy people across ages. MiXCR was run by TCRdb on the 5' RACE reads, yielding one entry per CDR3 protein. The sample has more than 1.4 million distinct CDR3 sequences, 42% seen once; the top ten hold less than 8%. Material: blood. The receptor source for this set is a woman aged 18-29 years in good health. Both conserved end residues are part of each CDR3. A D gene is named only where the DNA matches it firmly. Clone sizes are given selectively: once, few, many, or a class where the clone is expanded.

d_call	j_call	v_call	clone_size	cdr3_aa	cdr3_nt
.	TRBJ1-5	TRBV28	.	CASGLGPQHF	TGTGCCAGCGGGTTAGGGCCCCAGCATTTT
.	TRBJ2-3	TRBV6-5	.	CASRRWGEGADTQYF	TGTGCCAGCAGGCGCTGGGGGGAAGGGGCAGATACGCAGTATTTT
.	TRBJ2-1	TRBV12-3/TRBV12-4	.	CASLRAREQFF	TGTGCCAGCCTAAGGGCGCGTGAGCAGTTCTTC
.	TRBJ2-2	TRBV29-1	many	CSVVGPLNTGELFF	TGCAGCGTTGTAGGGCCGCTGAACACCGGGGAGCTGTTTTTT
.	TRBJ2-5	TRBV6-6	.	CASSYLGGETQYF	TGTGCCAGCAGTTACTTAGGAGGAGAGACCCAGTACTTC
.	TRBJ1-5	TRBV3-1	few	CASSLTGRDNQPQHF	TGTGCCAGCAGCCTCACAGGGCGTGACAATCAGCCCCAGCATTTT
TRBD1	TRBJ1-1	TRBV4-1	.	CASSQRDRESAFF	TGCGCCAGCAGCCAACGGGACAGGGAATCAGCTTTCTTT
TRBD1	TRBJ2-7	TRBV12-3/TRBV12-4	once	CASSPFVRQGASEQYF	TGTGCCAGCAGTCCATTCGTGAGACAGGGGGCGTCGGAGCAGTACTTC
.	TRBJ2-2	TRBV20-1	.	CSAALRPRLGATGELFF	TGCAGTGCCGCCCTTAGACCGAGACTAGGAGCGACCGGGGAGCTGTTTTTT
.	TRBJ2-3	TRBV5-1	few	CASSLEGQVSTDTQYF	TGCGCCAGCAGCTTGGAAGGGCAGGTTAGCACAGATACGCAGTATTTT
TRBD2	TRBJ2-3	TRBV4-2	.	CAGSQASGAGTDTQYF	TGTGCCGGCAGCCAGGCTAGCGGGGCGGGGACAGATACGCAGTATTTT
.	TRBJ2-7	TRBV28	.	CASGSGRYEQYF	TGTGCCAGCGGCTCCGGGAGATACGAGCAGTACTTC
TRBD1	TRBJ1-4	TRBV27	few	CASSLRTGGPNEKLFF	TGTGCCAGCAGTTTAAGAACAGGGGGCCCTAATGAAAAACTGTTTTTT
TRBD2	TRBJ2-3	TRBV6-6	.	CASSYPRAGAGDTQYF	TGTGCCAGCAGTTACCCCCGAGCGGGAGCGGGAGATACGCAGTATTTT
.	TRBJ2-1	TRBV9	few	CASSVGDTGYNEQFF	TGTGCCAGCAGCGTAGGGGACACTGGCTACAATGAGCAGTTCTTC
TRBD2	TRBJ2-7	TRBV6-5	many	CASSSQGAGAYEQYF	TGTGCCAGCAGTTCCCAGGGAGCGGGAGCCTACGAGCAGTACTTC
.	TRBJ1-2	TRBV9	.	CASSGNYNYGYTF	TGTGCCAGCAGCGGGAATTACAACTATGGCTACACCTTC
.	TRBJ2-6	TRBV4-2	.	CASSPEISSGANVLTF	TGTGCCAGCAGCCCCGAAATCAGCTCTGGGGCCAACGTCCTGACTTTC
TRBD2	TRBJ2-5	TRBV25-1	few	CASSEIAGRQETQYF	TGTGCCAGCAGTGAAATAGCGGGACGACAAGAGACCCAGTACTTC
.	TRBJ2-7	TRBV6-5	.	CASSYSGTSYEQYF	TGTGCCAGCAGTTACTCTGGCACCTCCTACGAGCAGTACTTC
TRBD2	TRBJ2-1	TRBV28	few	CASSSTLAGSGNEQFF	TGTGCCAGCAGTTCTACCCTAGCGGGAAGTGGCAATGAGCAGTTCTTC
.	TRBJ1-2	TRBV7-9	.	CASSSLKLTSGEDGYTF	TGTGCCAGCAGCTCGCTAAAATTAACATCAGGGGAGGATGGCTACACCTTC
TRBD2	TRBJ2-5	TRBV7-2	few	CASSLTAGGQQETQYF	TGTGCCAGCAGTCTGACAGCGGGGGGGCAACAAGAGACCCAGTACTTC
.	TRBJ2-7	TRBV6-1	.	CASSALGQLSSYEQYF	TGTGCCAGCAGTGCACTAGGACAGCTGAGCTCCTACGAGCAGTACTTC